The clone carrying this T cell receptor beta chain came up a few times. These data originate in a study of control samples from healthy donors and cancer patients. Sequenced by immunoSEQ multiplex PCR; TCRdb stores in-frame clones only, minus some. The table includes some 140,000 clones, more than 85% detected once. V was pared by 5 bases and J by 5 bases, with 10 bases between. This CDR3 is built from 13 residues. Germline V gene data show CDR1 as LGHDT and CDR2 as YNNKEL (reference sequence). V is TRBV3-1 (or the pseudogene TRBV3-2) and J is TRBJ1-5; D is ambiguous. Sequencing used blood. The receptor was derived from a woman younger than 45 in good health. Here the CDR3 reads CASSGRRDQPQHF. Written as DNA, the CDR3 is TGTGCCAGCAGCGGACGAAGGGATCAGCCCCAGCATTTT.